This T cell receptor beta chain was sequenced during a study of control samples from healthy donors and cancer patients. Trimming shortened V by 1 base and J by 5 bases, and 15 bases separated the two germline ends. The CDR3 covers 16 residues. Germline-derived CDR1 and CDR2 are MNHEY and SVGEGT. Measured with immunoSEQ multiplex PCR; TCRdb has only the in-frame clones, and not every one. The table records some 410,000 clones, about nine tenths of them present only once. This TCR came from a man aged 35 to 55 with head and neck cancer. The material sequenced was PBMCs. The chain employs TRBV6-2 or TRBV6-3 and TRBJ2-1, with D possibly being TRBD2 (5 bases). The CDR3 coding sequence is TGTGCCAGCAGTTACTTTCGCGGAGGAGCTAACAATGAGCAGTTCTTC. Translated: CASSYFRGGANNEQFF.